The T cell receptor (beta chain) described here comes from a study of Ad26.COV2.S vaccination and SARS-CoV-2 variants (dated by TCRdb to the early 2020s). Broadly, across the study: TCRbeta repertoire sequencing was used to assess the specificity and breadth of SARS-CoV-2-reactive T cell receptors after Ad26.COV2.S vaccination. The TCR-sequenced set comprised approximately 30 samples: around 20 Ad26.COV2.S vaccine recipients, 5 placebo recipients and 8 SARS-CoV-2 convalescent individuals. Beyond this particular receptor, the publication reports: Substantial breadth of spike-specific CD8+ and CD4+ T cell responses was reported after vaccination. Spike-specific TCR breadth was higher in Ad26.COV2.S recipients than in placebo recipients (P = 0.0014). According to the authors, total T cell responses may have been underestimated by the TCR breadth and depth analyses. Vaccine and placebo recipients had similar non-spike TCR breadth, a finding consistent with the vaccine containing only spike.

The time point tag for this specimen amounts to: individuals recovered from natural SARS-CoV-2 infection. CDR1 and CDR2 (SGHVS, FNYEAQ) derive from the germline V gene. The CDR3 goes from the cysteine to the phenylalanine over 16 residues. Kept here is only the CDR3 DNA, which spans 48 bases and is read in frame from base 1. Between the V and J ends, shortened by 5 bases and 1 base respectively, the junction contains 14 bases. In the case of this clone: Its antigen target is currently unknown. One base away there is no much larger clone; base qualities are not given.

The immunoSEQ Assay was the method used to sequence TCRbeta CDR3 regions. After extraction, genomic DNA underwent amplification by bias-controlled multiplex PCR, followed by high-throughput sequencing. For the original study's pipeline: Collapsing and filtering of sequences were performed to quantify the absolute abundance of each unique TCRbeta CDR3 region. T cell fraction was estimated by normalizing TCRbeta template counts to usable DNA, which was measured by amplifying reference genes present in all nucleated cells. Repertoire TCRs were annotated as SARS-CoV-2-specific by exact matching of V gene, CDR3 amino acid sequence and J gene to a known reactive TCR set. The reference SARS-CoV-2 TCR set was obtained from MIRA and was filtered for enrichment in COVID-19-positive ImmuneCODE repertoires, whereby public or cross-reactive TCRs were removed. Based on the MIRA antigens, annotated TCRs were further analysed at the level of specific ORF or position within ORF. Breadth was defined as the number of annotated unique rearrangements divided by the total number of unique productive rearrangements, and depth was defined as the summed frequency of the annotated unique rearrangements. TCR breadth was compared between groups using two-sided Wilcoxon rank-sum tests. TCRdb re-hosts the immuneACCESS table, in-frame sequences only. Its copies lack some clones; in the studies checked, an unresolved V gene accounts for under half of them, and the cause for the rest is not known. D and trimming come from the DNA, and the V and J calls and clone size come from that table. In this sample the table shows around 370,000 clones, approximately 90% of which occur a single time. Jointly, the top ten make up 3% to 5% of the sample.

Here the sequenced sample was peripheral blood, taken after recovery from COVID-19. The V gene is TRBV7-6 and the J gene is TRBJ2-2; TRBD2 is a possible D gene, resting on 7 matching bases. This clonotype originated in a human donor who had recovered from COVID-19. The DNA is TGTGCCAGCAGCCCCGAGGGAGGGGGGAACACCGGGGAGCTGTTTTTT. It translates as CASSPEGGGNTGELFF.